The sequence of this T cell receptor (beta chain) was determined in a study of cytotoxic CD8 clonotypes in ibrutinib-treated CLL. For the study at large: A mean of approximately 260,000 productive templates and tens of thousands of productive rearrangements was obtained per sample.

The table came from immunoSEQ multiplex PCR; TCRdb's copy has only in-frame clones and leaves some out. Of 9,400 or so clones in the sample, about 59% were seen once. This clone is termed medium-sized. As yet, its antigen is unknown. Findings and limits, study-wide: At baseline, clonality was higher than in age-matched healthy donors and correlated with CD8+ counts. Public clonotypes were seen rarely and were contracted or stable on treatment. Sample timing was unmatched between remission and later-progressing patients; lymph nodes unstudied.

V was trimmed by 6 bases and J by 1 base, leaving 15 bases between them. This CDR3 is 15 amino acids long. CDR1 is MNHNS and CDR2 is SASEGT in the germline V gene. V gene TRBV6-1 combines with J gene TRBJ1-1; D gene unclear. This receptor was obtained from a human donor with chronic lymphocytic leukemia. The material sequenced was PBMCs, taken before ibrutinib treatment. CDR3 sequence (DNA): TGTGCCAGCAGGGACGACCTGGGGAGGAACACTGAAGCTTTCTTT. Its protein is CASRDDLGRNTEAFF.